This T cell receptor beta chain originates from a study of T cell changes during pregnancy in multiple sclerosis. Assay: immunoSEQ multiplex PCR; the TCRdb copy retains only in-frame clones and omits some. Of around 75,000 clones detected, more than 70% appear once; the ten largest clones hold about 0.9%. V shed 6 bases and J 0 bases; nucleotides not matched to a gene: 4. This CDR3 is 15 amino acids long. Looked up from germline, CDR1 is MGHRA and CDR2 is YSYEKL. The sequence derives from a female donor in good health, enrolled as a control in a pregnancy study. The chain has TRBV4-1 and TRBJ1-5, with TRBD1 identical over 8 bases. Source: peripheral blood, taken in the first trimester of pregnancy. The CDR3 spells CASSHRGNSNQPQHF. CDR3 nucleotides: TGCGCCAGCAGTCACAGGGGGAATAGCAATCAGCCCCAGCATTTT.